The next 13 T cell receptor beta chains were all read from a single sample in a study of beta chain features in type 1 diabetes. The authors reverse transcribed all of the isolated RNA, so sequencing captured expressed TCRB transcripts. Repertoires were generated with immunoSEQ multiplex PCR, while TCRdb's copy carries only in-frame clones and drops some. The sample lists about 740,000 clones; around an eighth were seen once. Their antigens are not known. Study results and limitations: There was a moderate but significant shortening of TCRB CDR3s in all four CD4+ subsets of Type 1 diabetes patients.

Sequencing used naive CD4+ T cells from blood. The receptor source for this set is a man aged 18 to 30 with type 1 diabetes.

This clone occurred a few times. This sequence joins TRBV2 and TRBJ2-1; perhaps TRBD2 as D (5 bases). The germline V and J ends were trimmed by 11 bases and 6 bases, with 20 bases remaining between them. The CDR3 contains 14 residues. Looked up from germline, CDR1 is SNHLY and CDR2 is FYNNEI. CDR3: CACRGTESFNEQFF. CDR3 nucleotide sequence: TGTGCCTGCCGGGGTACTGAATCTTTCAATGAGCAGTTCTTC.

This chain links TRBV6-6 with TRBJ1-1; the D is unclear. Per germline, CDR1 MNHNY and CDR2 SVGAGI (reference sequence). The ends were cut back, 7 bases at V and 8 bases at J, with 17 bases in the middle. The CDR3 runs to 13 residues. The CDR3 region is CASNAMDDLEAFF. In DNA form, the CDR3 reads TGTGCCAGCAACGCTATGGACGACTTAGAAGCTTTCTTT.

Details on this clone: Other DNA sequences in this sample translate to the same CDR3. The chain is built from TRBV5-1 and TRBJ2-1, with 14 bases aligning to TRBD2. Germline V gene sequence: CDR1 SGHRS, CDR2 YFSETQ. CDR3 length: 15 residues. V lost 4 bases to trimming and J lost 6 bases; unmatched junction nucleotides: 3. The CDR3 sequence is CASSPGLAGGNEQFF. In nucleotides, the CDR3 is TGCGCCAGCAGCCCCGGACTAGCGGGGGGCAATGAGCAGTTCTTC.

The chain recombines TRBV5-1 with TRBJ2-7; the D gene is possibly TRBD1 (5 bases). Trimming stripped 2 bases from V and 5 bases from J, with 11 bases between. CDR1 and CDR2 from the germline V gene are SGHRS and YFSETQ. This CDR3 spans 13 amino acids. For the CDR3, the DNA is TGCGCCAGCAGCTTATTGGACACTGACGAGCAGTACTTC. Its translation is CASSLLDTDEQYF.

As regards this clone: Distinct nucleotide sequences in the sample also encode this CDR3. The genes are TRBV28 and TRBJ2-5; D remains ambiguous. V was trimmed by 3 bases and J by 5 bases, leaving 4 bases between them. CDR1 MDHEN and CDR2 SYDVKM come from the germline V gene. The CDR3 sequence is 11 residues long. DNA of the CDR3: TGTGCCAGCAGTTTTAGGGAGACCCAGTACTTC. Translating gives CASSFRETQYF.

This clone was counted between two and nine times. The chain combines TRBV2 with TRBJ2-2, with 8 bases lining up with TRBD2. This CDR3 is 14 amino acids long. V lost 9 bases and J lost 2; bases outside the gene matches: 5. CDR1 is SNHLY and CDR2 is FYNNEI in the germline V gene. The chain's CDR3 is CARAGAINTGELFF. The CDR3, as DNA: TGTGCCAGAGCGGGGGCGATAAACACCGGGGAGCTGTTTTTT.

This clone was observed a few times. The chain links TRBV19 to TRBJ1-1, with 7 bases lining up with TRBD1. Trimming at V came to 6 bases and at J to 0 bases, leaving 4 bases not matched to a gene. CDR1 is LNHDA and CDR2 is SQIVND in the germline V gene (reference sequence). The CDR3 extends over 14 amino acids. The CDR3 DNA reads as TGTGCCAGTAGAACAGGGGTGATGAACACTGAAGCTTTCTTT. Encoded protein: CASRTGVMNTEAFF.

The rearrangement joins TRBV2 to TRBJ2-1, with a weak D call TRBD2 (6 bases). The CDR3 has 10 amino acids. The V gene's germline CDR1 is SNHLY and CDR2 FYNNEI. V was pared by 6 bases and J by 12 bases, with 9 bases between. The CDR3 loop reads CASSGTGQFF. The CDR3 region has the DNA TGTGCCAGCAGCGGGACTGGGCAGTTCTTC. The full variable domain, rest sourced from reference TRBV2 and TRBJ2-1, is EPEVTQTPSHQVTQMGQEVILRCVPISNHLYFYWYRQILGQKVEFLVSFYNNEISEKSEIFDDQFSVERPDGSNFTLKIRSTKLEDSAMYFCASSGTGQFFGPGTRLTVL.

The J gene is TRBJ2-4, the V gene TRBV6-5; D not resolved. Trimming removed 10 bases at V and 9 bases at J, with 16 bases between. The germline V gene has CDR1 MNHEY and CDR2 SVGAGI. The CDR3 sequence is 12 residues long. This CDR3 is CATSLPRTIQYF. The DNA of the CDR3 is TGTGCCACTTCGTTACCGCGAACCATTCAGTACTTC.

This sequence joins TRBV6-1 and TRBJ2-3, with D uncertain. Per germline, CDR1 MNHNS and CDR2 SASEGT. This CDR3 comprises 14 residues. The V and J ends lost 6 bases and 3 bases respectively, with 13 bases between them. CDR3 DNA: TGTGCCAGCAGCCGGGCCCAGGAGACAGATACGCAGTATTTT. It codes for CASSRAQETDTQYF.

The chain combines TRBV9 with TRBJ2-1; 11 nucleotides align to TRBD2. V lost 4 bases, J lost 3 bases, and 9 bases stayed unmatched. Germline V gene data show CDR1 as SGDLS and CDR2 as YYNGEE. The CDR3 runs to 17 residues. The CDR3 loop is CASSPGTSGSDYNEQFF. The CDR3 DNA sequence: TGTGCCAGCAGCCCTGGGACTAGCGGATCCGACTACAATGAGCAGTTCTTC.

The chain employs TRBV5-1 and TRBJ1-2, with D perhaps matching TRBD1 (5 bases). In germline, CDR1 is SGHRS, CDR2 YFSETQ. The length of the CDR3 is 14 residues. V was cut by 4 bases and J by 5 bases, with 15 bases left in between. CDR3 DNA: TGCGCCAGCAGCCTAGAAGGGGACTCATATGGCTACACCTTC. Protein product: CASSLEGDSYGYTF. The whole variable domain, remainder taken from reference TRBV5-1 and TRBJ1-2, is KAGVTQTPRYLIKTRGQQVTLSCSPISGHRSVSWYQQTPGQGLQFLFEYFSETQRNKGNFPGRFSGRQFSNSRSEMNVSTLELGDSALYLCASSLEGDSYGYTFGSGTRLTVV.

This clone was observed a handful of times. V gene TRBV4-1 combines with J gene TRBJ1-1; D is unresolved. This CDR3 comprises 14 residues. Trimming took 2 bases from V and 7 from J, leaving 14 bases between them. Germline V gene lookup returns CDR1 MGHRA and CDR2 YSYEKL. In DNA form, the CDR3 reads TGCGCCAGCAGCCAAAAATTTCCGGGGATTGAAGCTTTCTTT. Amino acid sequence: CASSQKFPGIEAFF.